These 14 T cell receptor beta chains were sequenced from one sample in a study of cytomegalovirus exposure and HLA in healthy donors. It was with 60 Vbeta and 13 Jbeta primers that the PCR ran. The method was immunoSEQ multiplex PCR; TCRdb's version includes in-frame clones alone and lacks a portion of them. Seen here are about 120,000 clones, 50% to 80% observed once, and the top ten hold about 8.1%. The sequenced sample consisted of PBMCs. Receptor source: a woman aged 40 to 50 in good health and CMV-seropositive.

The chain is built from TRBV19 and TRBJ1-3; 7 bases fit TRBD1. This CDR3 is built from 15 residues. Germline CDR1 and CDR2: LNHDA and SQIVND (reference sequence). The V gene end was trimmed by 5 bases and the J gene end by 3 bases; junction bases not matched to a gene: 7. CDR3 protein: CASSRTGSRGNTIYF. The CDR3 DNA reads as TGTGCCAGTAGTCGGACAGGCTCCCGTGGAAACACCATATATTTT.

CDR3 protein: CASSLTFSAVNYGYTF. CDR3 sequence (DNA): TGCGCCAGCAGCTTGACTTTCTCGGCGGTGAACTATGGCTACACCTTC. This chain uses TRBV5-1 with TRBJ1-2; unclear D gene. The ends were cut back, 1 base at V and 2 bases at J, with 15 bases in the middle. Per the germline V gene, CDR1 is SGHRS and CDR2 is YFSETQ. The CDR3 has 16 residues.

This clone was observed a few times. The chain links TRBV9 to TRBJ2-2; 8 bases match TRBD2. The V gene's germline CDR1 is SGDLS and CDR2 YYNGEE. The CDR3 length is 16 residues. Unmatched junction bases numbered 2, after V lost 0 bases and J lost 1 base. The chain's CDR3 is CASSVGLAGNTGELFF. The CDR3 coding sequence is TGTGCCAGCAGCGTAGGCCTAGCGGGGAACACCGGGGAGCTGTTTTTT.

This chain uses TRBV6-1 with TRBJ2-7; TRBD2 matches at 9 bases. Germline-derived CDR1 and CDR2 are MNHNS and SASEGT. The CDR3 contains 15 residues. Trimming cost V 4 bases and J 7 bases; bases outside gene matches: 11. The CDR3, as DNA: TGTGCCAGCAGTGTGGAGGCGGGGGGGCTGAAGGAGCAGTACTTC. Encoded protein: CASSVEAGGLKEQYF.

The chain is built from TRBV5-6 and TRBJ1-3; 8 bases align to TRBD1. This CDR3 contains 17 residues. Germline V gene data show CDR1 as SGHDT and CDR2 as YYEEEE. Losses at the gene ends were 2 bases for V and 0 bases for J; bases not matched to a gene: 7. Written as DNA, the CDR3 is TGTGCCAGCAGCTTCGTCCCGGGACAGGACTCTGGAAACACCATATATTTT. It yields the protein CASSFVPGQDSGNTIYF. Filled out from reference TRBV5-6 and TRBJ1-3, the complete variable domain reads DAGVTQSPTHLIKTRGQQVTLRCSPKSGHDTVSWYQQALGQGPQFIFQYYEEEERQRGNFPDRFSGHQFPNYSSELNVNALLLGDSALYLCASSFVPGQDSGNTIYFGEGSWLTVV.

This clone has a handful of counts. One end of the junction varies from germline; a read error may be responsible. The CDR3 loop reads CASSMGLLYGYPF. The CDR3 DNA reads as TGTGCCAGCAGTATGGGACTTCTCTATGGCTACCCCTTC. J is TRBJ1-2 and V is TRBV6-6; weak D call: TRBD1 (5 bases). The CDR3 spans 13 residues. Germline CDR1 MNHNY, CDR2 SVGAGI (reference sequence).

The chain employs TRBV6-4 and TRBJ2-3; D call uncertain. This CDR3 is built from 15 residues. Germline assignment: CDR1 MRHNA and CDR2 SNTAGT. V lost 4 bases and J 5 bases, leaving 16 bases between the germline ends. In DNA form, the CDR3 reads TGTGCCAGCAGTGTTAGCAACGGTATTGGAGATACGCAGTATTTT. Its protein is CASSVSNGIGDTQYF.

The genes are TRBV30 and TRBJ2-1; 10 bases line up with TRBD2. Germline CDR1 reads GTSNPN; CDR2 reads SVGIG (reference sequence). The CDR3 runs to 15 residues. The ends lost 4 bases at V and 7 bases at J; junction bases unmatched: 10. The CDR3 DNA reads as TGTGCCTGGATTGGGAGCGGGAGGGAGGGGAATGAGCAGTTCTTC. Amino acid sequence: CAWIGSGREGNEQFF.

The chain couples TRBV18 to TRBJ1-2, with a possible D match to TRBD1 (6 bases). Germline V gene sequence: CDR1 KGHSH, CDR2 LQKENI. V was clipped by 6 bases and J by 8 bases, with 25 bases between them. This CDR3 region has 16 residues. The CDR3 sequence is CASSSSREVQGSGYTF. CDR3 in DNA: TGTGCCAGCTCTTCCTCGAGAGAAGTACAGGGCTCGGGCTACACCTTC.

A single count supports this clone. The genes are TRBV29-1 and TRBJ2-1; a possible D gene is TRBD1 (6 bases). V lost 6 bases and J lost 0, with 15 bases in between. CDR3 length equals 15 residues. Germline CDR1 and CDR2: SQVTM and ANQGSEA. CDR3 nucleotide sequence: TGCAGCGTGGGGACACGGCTGAGCTCCTACAATGAGCAGTTCTTC. Protein product: CSVGTRLSSYNEQFF.

This chain links TRBV5-4 with TRBJ1-2, with 9 bases fitting TRBD1. V trimming: 0 bases; J trimming: 6 bases; junction bases outside the gene matches: 0. The CDR3 length is 13 residues. Germline-derived CDR1 and CDR2 are SGHNT and YYREEE (reference sequence). For the CDR3, the DNA is TGTGCCAGCAGCTTGGGGACAGGGGATGGCTACACCTTC. Translating it yields CASSLGTGDGYTF.

The chain joins TRBV7-2 to TRBJ1-5; a possible D gene is TRBD1 (5 bases). The CDR3 runs 11 residues. Germline V CDR1 and CDR2: SGHTA, FQGNSA. V lost 9 bases, J lost 6 bases, and 9 bases lay in between. The CDR3 DNA sequence: TGTGCCAGTGGTAGGGGTCAGCCCCAGCATTTT. Encoded protein: CASGRGQPQHF.

The chain recombines TRBV2 with TRBJ1-5; tentatively, D is TRBD1 (5 bases). Germline V gene sequence: CDR1 SNHLY, CDR2 FYNNEI. V was pared by 3 bases and J by 2 bases, with 14 bases between. The CDR3 sequence is 16 residues long. The CDR3 coding sequence is TGTGCCAGCAGTGAGACTTTGGGGGGTGGCAATCAGCCCCAGCATTTT. Encoded protein: CASSETLGGGNQPQHF.

The rearrangement uses TRBV7-9 and TRBJ2-4; TRBD1 agrees at 11 bases. CDR1 is SEHNR and CDR2 is FQNEAQ in the germline V gene (reference sequence). The J segment lost 5 bases and the V segment lost 4 bases, leaving 4 bases of the junction unmatched. CDR3 length equals 15 residues. CDR3 coding DNA: TGTGCCAGCAGCTCAGGGGGACAGGGGGAAAACATTCAGTACTTC. Translating gives CASSSGGQGENIQYF.